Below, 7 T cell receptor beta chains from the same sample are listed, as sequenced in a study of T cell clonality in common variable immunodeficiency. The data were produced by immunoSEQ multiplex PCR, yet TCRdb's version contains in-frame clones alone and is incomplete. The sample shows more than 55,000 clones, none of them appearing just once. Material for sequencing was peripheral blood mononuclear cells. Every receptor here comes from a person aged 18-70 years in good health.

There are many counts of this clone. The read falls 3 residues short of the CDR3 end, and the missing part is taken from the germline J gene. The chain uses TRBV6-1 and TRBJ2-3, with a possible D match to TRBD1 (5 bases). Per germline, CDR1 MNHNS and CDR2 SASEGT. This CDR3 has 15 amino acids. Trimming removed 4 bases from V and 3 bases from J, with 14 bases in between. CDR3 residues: CASSGQRAGTDTQYF. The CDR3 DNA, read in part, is TGTGCCAGCAGTGGACAGCGAGCAGGGACAGATACG.

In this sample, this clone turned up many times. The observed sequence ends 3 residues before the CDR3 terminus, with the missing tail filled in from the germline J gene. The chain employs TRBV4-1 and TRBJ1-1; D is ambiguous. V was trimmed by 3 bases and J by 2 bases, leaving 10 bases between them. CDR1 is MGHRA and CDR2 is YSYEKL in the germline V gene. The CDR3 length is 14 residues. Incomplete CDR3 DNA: TGCGCCAGCAGCCATCCGGGGTTCAACACTGAA. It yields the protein CASSHPGFNTE. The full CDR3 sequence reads CASSHPGFNTEAFF.

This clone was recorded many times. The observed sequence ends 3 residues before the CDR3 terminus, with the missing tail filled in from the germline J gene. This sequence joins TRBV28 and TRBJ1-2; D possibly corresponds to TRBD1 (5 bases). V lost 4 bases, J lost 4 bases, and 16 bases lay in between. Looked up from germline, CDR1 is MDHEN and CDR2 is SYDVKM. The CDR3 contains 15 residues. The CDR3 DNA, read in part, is TGTGCCAGCAGTTCGCAGGGTTCCCTGACCTATGGC. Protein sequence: CASSSQGSLTYG. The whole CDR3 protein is CASSSQGSLTYGYTF.

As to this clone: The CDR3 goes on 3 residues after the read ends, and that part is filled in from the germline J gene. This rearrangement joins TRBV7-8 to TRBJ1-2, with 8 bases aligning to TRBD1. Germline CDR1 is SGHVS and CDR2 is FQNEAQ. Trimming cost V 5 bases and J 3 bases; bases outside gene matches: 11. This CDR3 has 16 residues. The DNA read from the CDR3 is TGTGCCAGCAGCCAACGCCGGGACAGGTCTCACTATGGC. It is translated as CASSQRRDRSHYG. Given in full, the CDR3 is CASSQRRDRSHYGYTF.

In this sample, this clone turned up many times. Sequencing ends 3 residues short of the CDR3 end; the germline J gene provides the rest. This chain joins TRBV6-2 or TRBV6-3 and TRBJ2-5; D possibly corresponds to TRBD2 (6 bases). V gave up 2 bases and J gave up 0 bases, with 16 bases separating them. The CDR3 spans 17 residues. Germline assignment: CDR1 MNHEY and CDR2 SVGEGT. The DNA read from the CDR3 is TGTGCCAGCAGTTACGACCCGCGTGGGACTTACCAAGAGACC. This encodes CASSYDPRGTYQET. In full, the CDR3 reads CASSYDPRGTYQETQYF.

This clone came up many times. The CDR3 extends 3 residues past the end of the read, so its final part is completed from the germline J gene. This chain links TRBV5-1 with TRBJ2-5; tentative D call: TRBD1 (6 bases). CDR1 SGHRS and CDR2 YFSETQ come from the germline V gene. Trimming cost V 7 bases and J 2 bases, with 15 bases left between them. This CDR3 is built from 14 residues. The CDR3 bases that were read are TGCGCCAGCGGAGAAGGGGGACAACAAGAGACC. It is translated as CASGEGGQQET. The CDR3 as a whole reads CASGEGGQQETQYF.

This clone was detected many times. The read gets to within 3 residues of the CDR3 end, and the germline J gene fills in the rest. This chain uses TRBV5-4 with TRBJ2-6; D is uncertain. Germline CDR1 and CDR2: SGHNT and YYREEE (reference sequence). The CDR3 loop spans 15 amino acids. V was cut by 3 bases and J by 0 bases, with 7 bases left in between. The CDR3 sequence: CASSSASSGANVLTF. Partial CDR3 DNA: TGTGCCAGCAGCTCAGCTAGCTCTGGGGCCAACGTC.